The present T cell receptor beta chain was sequenced within a study of cytomegalovirus exposure and HLA in healthy donors. Notes on this clone: What it binds is unknown.

CDR3 length: 18 residues. Study results and caveats: Cytomegalovirus association was listed for around 170 TCR beta chains. HLA-A and HLA-B allele assignments for most subjects were reportedly predicted accurately using TCR beta sequences. A further, later analysis showed that HLA-associated TCR beta chains (compared with equally common others) were more clonally expanded.

PCR was performed using 60 Vbeta and 13 Jbeta primers. Repertoires were generated with immunoSEQ multiplex PCR, while TCRdb's copy carries only in-frame clones and drops some. This table has roughly 130,000 clones, over 70% appearing once. The chain joins TRBV12-2 to TRBJ1-5; the D call TRBD1 from the table was never checked on the DNA. TRBV12-2 has pseudogene status. Input material: PBMCs. This TCR was recovered from a woman in her thirties or forties in good health and CMV-seronegative. DNA of the CDR3: TGTGCAAGTCGCACGCGTAACCCTCGGACAGCCAGCAATCAGCCCCAGCATTTT. This translates into CASRTRNPRTASNQPQHF.